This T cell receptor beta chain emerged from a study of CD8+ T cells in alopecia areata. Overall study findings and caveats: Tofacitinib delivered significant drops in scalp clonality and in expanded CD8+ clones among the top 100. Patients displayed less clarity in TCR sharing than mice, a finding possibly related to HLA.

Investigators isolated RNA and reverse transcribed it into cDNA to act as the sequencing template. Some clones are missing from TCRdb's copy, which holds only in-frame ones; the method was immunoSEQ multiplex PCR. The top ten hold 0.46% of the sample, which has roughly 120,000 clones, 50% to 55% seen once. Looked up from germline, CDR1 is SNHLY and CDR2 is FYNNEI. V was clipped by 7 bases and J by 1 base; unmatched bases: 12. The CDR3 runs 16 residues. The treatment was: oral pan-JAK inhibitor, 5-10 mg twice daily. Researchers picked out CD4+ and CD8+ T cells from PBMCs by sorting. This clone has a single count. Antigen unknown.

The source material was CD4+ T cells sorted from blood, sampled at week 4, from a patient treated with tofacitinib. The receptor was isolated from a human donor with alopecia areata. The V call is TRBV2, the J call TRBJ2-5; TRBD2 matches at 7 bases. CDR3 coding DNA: TGTGCCAGCACCGGCGACGGGAGGCCCTCCCAAGAGACCCAGTACTTC. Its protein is CASTGDGRPSQETQYF.